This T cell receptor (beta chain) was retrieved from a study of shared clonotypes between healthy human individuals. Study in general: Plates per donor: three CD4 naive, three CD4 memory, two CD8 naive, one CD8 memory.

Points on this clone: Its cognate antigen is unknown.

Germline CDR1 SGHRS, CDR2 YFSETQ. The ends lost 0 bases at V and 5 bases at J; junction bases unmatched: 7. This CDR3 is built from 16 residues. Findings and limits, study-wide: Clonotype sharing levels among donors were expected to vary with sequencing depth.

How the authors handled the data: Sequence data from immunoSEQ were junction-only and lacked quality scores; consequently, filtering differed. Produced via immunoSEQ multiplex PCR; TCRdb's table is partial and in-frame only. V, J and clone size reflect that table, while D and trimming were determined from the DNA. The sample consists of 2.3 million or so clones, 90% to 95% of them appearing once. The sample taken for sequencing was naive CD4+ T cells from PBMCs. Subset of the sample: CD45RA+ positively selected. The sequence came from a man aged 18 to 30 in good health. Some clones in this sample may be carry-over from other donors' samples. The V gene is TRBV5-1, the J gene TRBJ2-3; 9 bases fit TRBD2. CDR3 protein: CASSLGVSGRIDTQYF. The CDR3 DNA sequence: TGCGCCAGCAGCTTGGGGGTTAGCGGGAGAATAGATACGCAGTATTTT.